This entry concerns a single T cell receptor beta chain. Its antigen is unknown. The data derive from a study of cytomegalovirus exposure and HLA in healthy donors. Study-level findings and limits: The Asian-associated ancestry cluster reportedly had fewer N-insertions than the roughly 670-donor mean in a later analysis.

The CDR3 sequence is 13 residues long. Trimming removed 6 bases from V and 0 bases from J, with 6 bases in between. CDR1 WSHSY and CDR2 SAAADI come from the germline V gene. With 60 Vbeta and 13 Jbeta primers, the PCR was carried out. TCRdb's table, derived via immunoSEQ multiplex PCR, lists solely in-frame clones and lacks some. The profile shows about 180,000 clones, around 77% of them singletons. V and J are TRBV10-2 and TRBJ1-5; a possible D gene is TRBD1 (6 bases). The receptor's source is a man aged 55 to 70 in good health and CMV-seronegative. Sample: PBMCs. The DNA for the CDR3 is TGCGCCAGCAGGGACAGTAGCAATCAGCCCCAGCATTTT. Its protein product is CASRDSSNQPQHF.